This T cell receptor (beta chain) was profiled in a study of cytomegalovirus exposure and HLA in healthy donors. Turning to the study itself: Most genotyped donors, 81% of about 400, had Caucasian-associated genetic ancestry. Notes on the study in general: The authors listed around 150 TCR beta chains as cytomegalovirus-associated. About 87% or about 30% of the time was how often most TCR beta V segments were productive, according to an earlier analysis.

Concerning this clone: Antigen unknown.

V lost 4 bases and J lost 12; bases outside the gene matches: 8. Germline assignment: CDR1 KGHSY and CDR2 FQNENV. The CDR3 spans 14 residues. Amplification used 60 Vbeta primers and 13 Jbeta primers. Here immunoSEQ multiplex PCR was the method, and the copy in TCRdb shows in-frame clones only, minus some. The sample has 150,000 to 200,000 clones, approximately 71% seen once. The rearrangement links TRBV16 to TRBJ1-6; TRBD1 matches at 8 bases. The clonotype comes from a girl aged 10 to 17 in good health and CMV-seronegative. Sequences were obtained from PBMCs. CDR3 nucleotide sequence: TGTGCCAGCAGCCTCCGAGACAGGGGTTTACCCCTCCACTTT. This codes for CASSLRDRGLPLHF.